These 7 T cell receptor beta chains originate from one sample sequenced in a study of blood T cell repertoires in COVID-19. Repertoires were generated with immunoSEQ multiplex PCR, while TCRdb's copy carries only in-frame clones and drops some. The table records around 15,000 clones, around 78% of them present only once. Sequencing used peripheral blood. These receptors were taken from a man in his forties or fifties with active or convalescent COVID-19.

The chain employs TRBV20-1 and TRBJ1-1; D gene unclear. The CDR3 has 11 residues. V lost 3 bases and J 1 base, leaving 3 bases between the germline ends. Germline-derived CDR1 and CDR2 are DFQATT and SNEGSKA (reference sequence). CDR3 amino acids: CSASRNTEAFF. The CDR3 DNA reads as TGCAGTGCTAGTCGGAACACTGAAGCTTTCTTT.

The chain combines TRBV9 with TRBJ1-1; possibly TRBD1 for D (5 bases). CDR1 and CDR2 from the germline V gene are SGDLS and YYNGEE. Trimming pared 2 bases from V and 5 bases from J, leaving 10 bases between. The CDR3 consists of 13 residues. CDR3 sequence: CASSVGAGTEAFF. In DNA, the CDR3 is TGTGCCAGCAGCGTTGGGGCCGGGACTGAAGCTTTCTTT.

The gene calls are TRBV10-2 and TRBJ1-5; D is undetermined. The germline CDR1 and CDR2 sequences are WSHSY and SAAADI. This CDR3 contains 14 residues. Trimming removed 5 bases at V and 2 bases at J, with 10 bases between. CDR3 sequence reads: CASSTTRGNQPQHF. The CDR3 region has the DNA TGCGCCAGCAGTACCACGAGGGGCAATCAGCCCCAGCATTTT.

J is TRBJ1-5 and V is TRBV30, with 10 bases lining up with TRBD1. Trimming removed 2 bases from V and 3 bases from J; junction bases left unmatched: 7. CDR3 length equals 16 residues. Germline lookup yields CDR1 GTSNPN and CDR2 SVGIG (reference sequence). Written as DNA, the CDR3 is TGTGCCTGGAGTTGGCGACAGGGGGCGGACAATCAGCCCCAGCATTTT. Protein: CAWSWRQGADNQPQHF.

The rearrangement joins TRBV4-1 to TRBJ2-3; 12 bases map to TRBD2. This CDR3 is built from 17 residues. Unmatched junction bases numbered 12, after V lost 4 bases and J lost 7 bases. CDR1 and CDR2 (germline): MGHRA, YSYEKL. CDR3: CASSPIPASGGANTQYF. The CDR3 nucleotides are TGCGCCAGCAGCCCGATCCCCGCTAGCGGGGGGGCAAATACGCAGTATTTT.

The chain uses TRBV5-5 and TRBJ1-1; no clear D. V gave up 1 base and J gave up 1 base, with 5 bases separating them. The CDR3 sequence is 13 residues long. CDR1 and CDR2 from the germline V gene are SGHKS and YYEKEE (reference sequence). This CDR3 reads CASSLTWNTEAFF. In DNA form, the CDR3 reads TGTGCCAGCAGCTTGACATGGAACACTGAAGCTTTCTTT.

The chain carries TRBV2 and TRBJ1-1; maybe TRBD1 (6 bases). CDR3 size: 13 residues. Germline loops: CDR1 SNHLY, CDR2 FYNNEI. Trimming took 6 bases from V and 1 from J, leaving 9 bases between them. CDR3 nucleotides: TGTGCCAGCAGAGCGACAGGGAACACTGAAGCTTTCTTT. Protein sequence: CASRATGNTEAFF.